A selection of T cell receptor beta chains follows, all from one sample in a study of blood T cell repertoires in COVID-19. The data were produced by immunoSEQ multiplex PCR, yet TCRdb's version contains in-frame clones alone and is incomplete. This table holds tens of thousands of clones, around three quarters found once. Sample: peripheral blood. These receptors all come from a human donor in a cohort sampled during active COVID-19. Each CDR3 is given with its conserved first and last residue. The D gene is left open where the match is weak. Clone size is given for some rows only: seen once, a few or many times, or a class if the clone is expanded.

clone size	J gene	D gene	V gene	CDR3 protein	CDR3 DNA
NA	TRBJ1-2	NA	TRBV29-1	CSVERYGYTF	TGCAGCGTTGAACGTTATGGCTACACCTTC
NA	TRBJ2-5	TRBD1	TRBV5-1	CASSRGQGQETQYF	TGCGCCAGCAGCCGGGGACAGGGCCAAGAGACCCAGTACTTC
NA	TRBJ2-4	TRBD2	TRBV7-9	CASSLAGGNIQYF	TGTGCCAGCAGCTTGGCGGGGGGTAACATTCAGTACTTC
NA	TRBJ1-5	NA	TRBV19	CASTSGQNNQPQHF	TGTGCCAGCACATCTGGACAGAACAATCAGCCCCAGCATTTT
NA	TRBJ2-7	TRBD2	TRBV5-4	CASSLGLAGQYEQYF	TGTGCCAGCAGCCTAGGACTAGCGGGACAGTACGAGCAGTACTTC
NA	TRBJ1-2	NA	TRBV6-1	CASSENQGNYGYTF	TGTGCCAGCAGTGAGAACCAGGGTAACTATGGCTACACCTTC
few	TRBJ2-7	TRBD1	TRBV6-6	CASSPRDRGHEQYF	TGTGCCAGCAGTCCCCGGGACAGGGGTCACGAGCAGTACTTC
NA	TRBJ1-4	TRBD1	TRBV7-2	CASSLVFSGGEKLFF	TGTGCCAGCAGCTTAGTCTTTTCAGGGGGTGAAAAACTGTTTTTT
NA	TRBJ2-1	NA	TRBV5-8	CASSVGNSGFSDEQFF	TGTGCCAGCAGCGTGGGTAACTCCGGGTTTTCGGATGAGCAGTTCTTC
NA	TRBJ1-5	NA	TRBV5-1	CASSLGVGNQPQHF	TGCGCCAGCAGCTTAGGGGTCGGCAATCAGCCCCAGCATTTT
once	TRBJ2-1	NA	TRBV5-1	CASNPVEASSYNEQFF	TGCGCCAGCAACCCAGTCGAGGCGAGCTCCTACAATGAGCAGTTCTTC
NA	TRBJ2-7	TRBD1	TRBV29-1	CSVVGTGGYYEQYF	TGCAGCGTTGTAGGGACAGGGGGTTACTACGAGCAGTACTTC
NA	TRBJ2-2	NA	TRBV25-1	CASSEYGELAVGELFF	TGTGCCAGCAGTGAATACGGGGAACTAGCAGTCGGGGAGCTGTTTTTT
NA	TRBJ2-3	NA	TRBV5-4	CASSSLWGLASDTQYF	TGTGCCAGCAGCTCCCTCTGGGGGCTAGCATCAGATACGCAGTATTTT
NA	TRBJ1-4	NA	TRBV19	CASGPTTNEKLFF	TGTGCCAGTGGGCCAACAACTAATGAAAAACTGTTTTTT
NA	TRBJ2-7	NA	TRBV7-2	CASSLNREPPYEQYF	TGTGCCAGCAGTCTCAACCGGGAGCCCCCCTACGAGCAGTACTTC
NA	TRBJ1-1	NA	TRBV28	CASSFTGTPNTEAFF	TGTGCCAGCAGTTTTACCGGGACACCGAACACTGAAGCTTTCTTT
NA	TRBJ1-4	TRBD1	TRBV2	CASRWTGGNEKLFF	TGTGCCAGCAGATGGACAGGGGGAAATGAAAAACTGTTTTTT
once	TRBJ1-6	TRBD1	TRBV28	CASSYGTGGNSPLHF	TGTGCCAGCAGTTACGGGACAGGGGGAAATTCACCCCTCCACTTT
NA	TRBJ2-1	NA	TRBV19	CASSLGDKGFEQFF	TGTGCCAGTAGTTTGGGGGACAAAGGATTTGAGCAGTTCTTC
once	TRBJ1-2	NA	TRBV28	CASSPEGSTYGYTF	TGTGCCAGCAGCCCCGAGGGCTCGACCTATGGCTACACCTTC
NA	TRBJ1-5	NA	TRBV19	CASSIGSRAGNQPQHF	TGTGCCAGTAGTATAGGGTCGAGGGCCGGCAATCAGCCCCAGCATTTT